Each of the 15 T cell receptor beta chains below was sequenced from the same sample in a study of blood T cell repertoires in COVID-19. TCRdb's copy holds only in-frame clones and misses some; the assay was immunoSEQ multiplex PCR. The sample lists approximately 120,000 clones, around 86% occurring once. The sample comprised peripheral blood. These receptors came from a man of 80 years or more with active or convalescent COVID-19.

The V gene is TRBV24-1, the J gene TRBJ2-3; D remains ambiguous. V lost 0 bases and J lost 0, with 6 bases in between. The CDR3 spans 15 residues. Per germline, CDR1 KGHDR and CDR2 SFDVKD. CDR3 residues: CATSDLGRSTDTQYF. The CDR3 region has the DNA TGTGCCACCAGTGATTTGGGCAGAAGCACAGATACGCAGTATTTT.

The chain links TRBV5-1 to TRBJ1-2, with 9 bases identical to TRBD1. Germline V gives CDR1 SGHRS, CDR2 YFSETQ. The CDR3 covers 15 residues. V was clipped by 4 bases and J by 4 bases; unmatched bases: 8. The CDR3 coding sequence is TGCGCCAGCAGCCCAGGGACAGGGCCTGGCTATGGCTACACCTTC. Amino acids: CASSPGTGPGYGYTF. The entire variable domain, with the rest obtained from reference TRBV5-1 and TRBJ1-2, is as follows: KAGVTQTPRYLIKTRGQQVTLSCSPISGHRSVSWYQQTPGQGLQFLFEYFSETQRNKGNFPGRFSGRQFSNSRSEMNVSTLELGDSALYLCASSPGTGPGYGYTFGSGTRLTVV.

The chain employs TRBV5-1 and TRBJ1-1; possibly TRBD1 for D (5 bases). This CDR3 comprises 14 residues. From germline, CDR1 is SGHRS and CDR2 YFSETQ. Trimming shortened V by 4 bases and J by 1 base, and 11 bases separated the two germline ends. CDR3 DNA: TGCGCCAGCAGCCGTATAGGACAGAACACTGAAGCTTTCTTT. It codes for CASSRIGQNTEAFF.

This chain uses TRBV7-2 with TRBJ1-5, with D perhaps TRBD1 (5 bases). This CDR3 is built from 13 residues. CDR1 is SGHTA and CDR2 is FQGNSA in the germline V gene. V lost 1 base and J lost 4, with 5 bases in between. CDR3 region: CASSLGTNQPQHF. CDR3 in DNA: TGTGCCAGCAGCTTAGGGACAAATCAGCCCCAGCATTTT.

This clone has a handful of counts. The chain recombines TRBV21-1 with TRBJ1-5. TRBV21-1 is a pseudogene locus. CDR3 size: 16 residues. The CDR3 nucleotides are TGTGCCACCTCATCGGGGGGGGACACCTACTTCCAGCCCCAGCATTTT. Translation: CATSSGGDTYFQPQHF.

The chain carries TRBV3-1 (or the pseudogene TRBV3-2) and TRBJ2-2; D is perhaps TRBD2 (6 bases). This CDR3 contains 15 residues. CDR1 is LGHDT, CDR2 YNNKEL, per germline (reference sequence). V lost 2 bases and J lost 1, with 8 bases in between. CDR3 region: CASSQYGGNTGELFF. The CDR3 DNA reads TGTGCCAGCAGCCAATACGGGGGGAACACCGGGGAGCTGTTTTTT.

V is TRBV7-9 and J is TRBJ2-5, with D possibly TRBD2 on 7 matching bases. The V gene lost 0 bases and the J gene lost 3 bases, with 23 bases spanning the gap. The CDR3 contains 19 residues. CDR1 is SEHNR and CDR2 is FQNEAQ in the germline V gene (reference sequence). The DNA for the CDR3 is TGTGCCAGCAGCTTAGCGGTGACCTCTTGGGGAGGGACAAAAGAGACCCAGTACTTC. This codes for CASSLAVTSWGGTKETQYF.

This clone was found once. CDR3 loop: CASSWVGENNEQFF. In nucleotides, the CDR3 is TGTGCCAGCAGTTGGGTCGGAGAGAACAATGAGCAGTTCTTC. The V call is TRBV25-1, the J call TRBJ2-1; no firm D call. From germline, CDR1 is MGHDK and CDR2 SYGVNS. Trimming removed 5 bases from V and 5 bases from J, with 13 bases in between. The CDR3 covers 14 residues.

The chain links TRBV6-5 to TRBJ2-7; D is perhaps TRBD1 (6 bases). CDR1 and CDR2 from the germline V gene are MNHEY and SVGAGI. The CDR3 contains 15 residues. The ends were cut back, 8 bases at V and 0 bases at J, with 17 bases in the middle. CDR3 nucleotide sequence: TGTGCCAGCTTCAGTAGGGGGATGGGCTCCTACGAGCAGTACTTC. Its translation: CASFSRGMGSYEQYF.

This chain joins TRBV29-1 and TRBJ1-5; D is unresolved. CDR1 and CDR2 (germline): SQVTM, ANQGSEA. The V gene lost 4 bases and the J gene lost 0 bases, with 7 bases spanning the gap. The CDR3 spans 13 residues. CDR3 DNA sequence: TGCAGCGTTGGCGGAAATAGCAATCAGCCCCAGCATTTT. This sequence encodes CSVGGNSNQPQHF.

The chain links TRBV6-5 to TRBJ2-5; 7 bases align to TRBD2. The CDR3 is 16 residues long. Looked up from germline, CDR1 is MNHEY and CDR2 is SVGAGI. The V segment lost 0 bases and the J segment 4 bases; nucleotides outside the gene matches: 8. CDR3 loop: CASSYSRTSGGETQYF. CDR3 nucleotides: TGTGCCAGCAGTTACTCGAGGACTAGTGGGGGAGAGACCCAGTACTTC.

V usage is TRBV3-1 (or the pseudogene TRBV3-2) and J usage is TRBJ2-3; weak D call: TRBD1 (6 bases). This CDR3 is 14 amino acids long. Germline V CDR1 and CDR2: LGHDT, YNNKEL (reference sequence). V was clipped by 8 bases and J by 1 base, with 13 bases between them. This chain's CDR3 is CASRDKLGTDTQYF. The CDR3 bases are TGTGCCAGCCGGGACAAACTAGGCACAGATACGCAGTATTTT.

The gene calls are TRBV11-3 and TRBJ2-7, with TRBD1 matching over 7 bases. There are 13 residues in the CDR3. Trimming at V came to 5 bases and at J to 4 bases, leaving 5 bases not matched to a gene. Germline assignment: CDR1 SGHNT and CDR2 YENEEA. CDR3 nucleotides: TGTGCCAGCAGCCGGGACAGTGATTACGAGCAGTACTTC. Amino acid sequence: CASSRDSDYEQYF. Full variable domain (remainder filled in from reference TRBV11-3 and TRBJ2-7): EAGVVQSPRYKIIEKKQPVAFWCNPISGHNTLYWYLQNLGQGPELLIRYENEEAVDDSQLPKDRFSAERLKGVDSTLKIQPAELGDSAVYLCASSRDSDYEQYFGPGTRLTVT.

This clone was seen a single time. This chain joins TRBV6-5 and TRBJ1-6; 9 nucleotides align to TRBD1. This CDR3 contains 14 residues. V lost 2 bases to trimming and J lost 13 bases; unmatched junction nucleotides: 6. CDR1 and CDR2 (germline): MNHEY, SVGAGI. The CDR3 protein is CASSYGTGSRPLHF. Here the CDR3 DNA reads TGTGCCAGCAGTTACGGGACAGGGTCTAGGCCCCTCCACTTT.

The chain recombines TRBV11-1 with TRBJ2-3; weak D call: TRBD2 (5 bases). The CDR3 loop spans 14 amino acids. V lost 3 bases and J lost 0, with 7 bases in between. Germline V lookup: CDR1 SGHAT, CDR2 FQDESV (reference sequence). The chain's CDR3 is CASSLGRSTDTQYF. The DNA for the CDR3 is TGTGCCAGCAGCTTGGGGAGAAGCACAGATACGCAGTATTTT.